Listed below are T cell receptor beta chains from one sample, sequenced in a study of CD8+CD57+ T cells in acquired aplastic anemia. TCRdb re-analysed the reads in MiXCR, keeping a single row per CDR3 protein. The repertoire consists of about 160,000 distinct CDR3 sequences, with around 43% occurring once and the leading ten covering 3.2%. Source material: sorted CD4+, CD8+, or CD8+CD57+ T cells (not recorded which) from PBMCs. The receptors originated from a human donor with aplastic anemia. Both conserved end residues are part of each CDR3. The order of the fields is J gene, D gene, clone size, V gene, CDR3 DNA, CDR3 protein. A D gene is named only where the DNA matches it firmly. Not all rows give a size; the values are once, few, many and, for expanded clones, a class.

J gene: TRBJ1-1
D gene: -
clone size: many
V gene: TRBV6-1
CDR3 DNA: TGTGCCAGCAGTGATGGGCGCGGGCAGGCGCACCCTGAAGCTTTCTTT
CDR3 protein: CASSDGRGQAHPEAFF

J gene: TRBJ2-7
D gene: TRBD2
clone size: -
V gene: TRBV20-1
CDR3 DNA: TGCAGTGCTAATGGACTAGCGGGGTTTTACGAGCAGTACTTC
CDR3 protein: CSANGLAGFYEQYF

J gene: TRBJ1-2
D gene: -
clone size: -
V gene: TRBV5-8
CDR3 DNA: TGTGCCAGCAGTAATCCGGGACCACTTACCTCTGGCTACACCTTC
CDR3 protein: CASSNPGPLTSGYTF

J gene: TRBJ1-2
D gene: -
clone size: -
V gene: TRBV2
CDR3 DNA: TGTGCCAGCAGTGACACATCTAACTGTGGCTACACCTTC
CDR3 protein: CASSDTSNCGYTF

J gene: TRBJ2-7
D gene: TRBD1
clone size: -
V gene: TRBV2
CDR3 DNA: TGTGCCAGCAGCACCGGGACAGGCTGGTACGAGCAGTACTTC
CDR3 protein: CASSTGTGWYEQYF

J gene: TRBJ2-5
D gene: -
clone size: -
V gene: TRBV7-6
CDR3 DNA: TGTGCCAGCAGCTTGCGGTTGCAGACCCAGTACTTC
CDR3 protein: CASSLRLQTQYF

J gene: TRBJ2-1
D gene: -
clone size: -
V gene: TRBV29-1
CDR3 DNA: TGCAGCCTTTACGCAGGGGAGATCTACAATGAGCAGTTCTTC
CDR3 protein: CSLYAGEIYNEQFF

J gene: TRBJ2-1
D gene: TRBD2
clone size: many
V gene: TRBV10-3
CDR3 DNA: TGTGCCATCAGTGAACCCGGGGGGAGGTCGGATGAGCAGTTCTTC
CDR3 protein: CAISEPGGRSDEQFF

J gene: TRBJ1-2
D gene: -
clone size: many
V gene: TRBV4-1
CDR3 DNA: TGCGCCAGCAGCCAAGATTGGGGCGGCGGGGGCTATGGCTACACCTTC
CDR3 protein: CASSQDWGGGGYGYTF

J gene: TRBJ2-1
D gene: -
clone size: many
V gene: TRBV5-4
CDR3 DNA: TGTGCCAGCAGCCAGACTGGCGGTAATGAGCAGTTCTTC
CDR3 protein: CASSQTGGNEQFF

J gene: TRBJ1-2
D gene: -
clone size: -
V gene: TRBV7-2
CDR3 DNA: TGTGCCAGCAGCTTAGAGGTCGGGAATGGCTACACCTTC
CDR3 protein: CASSLEVGNGYTF

J gene: TRBJ1-2
D gene: -
clone size: -
V gene: TRBV15
CDR3 DNA: TGTGCCACCAGCAGAGATGTGGGGGCCTATGGCTACACCTTC
CDR3 protein: CATSRDVGAYGYTF

J gene: TRBJ2-1
D gene: -
clone size: -
V gene: TRBV15
CDR3 DNA: TGTGCCACCAGCAGAGAAGGGAATGAGCAGTTCTTC
CDR3 protein: CATSREGNEQFF

J gene: TRBJ2-1
D gene: -
clone size: many
V gene: TRBV11-2
CDR3 DNA: TGTGCCAGCAGCTTGAGGGAAGGGCACAGTGAGCAGTTCTTC
CDR3 protein: CASSLREGHSEQFF

J gene: TRBJ2-7
D gene: -
clone size: many
V gene: TRBV3-1
CDR3 DNA: TGTGCCAGCAGTCAAGGGGTCGGAGTCGCCGAGCAGTACTTC
CDR3 protein: CASSQGVGVAEQYF

J gene: TRBJ1-1
D gene: -
clone size: few
V gene: TRBV30
CDR3 DNA: TGTGCCTGGAGTGTACTAGGGGGGGGCACTGAAGCTTTCTTT
CDR3 protein: CAWSVLGGGTEAFF

J gene: TRBJ2-7
D gene: TRBD1
clone size: -
V gene: TRBV29-1
CDR3 DNA: TGCAGCGTTGCCGGGACAGACTACGAGCAGTACTTC
CDR3 protein: CSVAGTDYEQYF

J gene: TRBJ2-3
D gene: -
clone size: -
V gene: TRBV2
CDR3 DNA: TGTGCCAGCAGTGATGATAGGGGGAACACAGATACGCAGTATTTT
CDR3 protein: CASSDDRGNTDTQYF

J gene: TRBJ2-2
D gene: TRBD1
clone size: -
V gene: TRBV5-1
CDR3 DNA: TGCGCCAGCAGCTTCGATCAGACAGGGACCGGGGAGCTGTTTTTT
CDR3 protein: CASSFDQTGTGELFF

J gene: TRBJ2-7
D gene: -
clone size: -
V gene: TRBV15
CDR3 DNA: TGTGCCACCAGCAGCTTGGCGGCTGGTTCCCCCGAGCAGTACTTC
CDR3 protein: CATSSLAAGSPEQYF

J gene: TRBJ1-2
D gene: TRBD1
clone size: -
V gene: TRBV10-3
CDR3 DNA: TGTGCCATCAGTGGGGGACAGGGGGTAGGCGGCTACACCTTC
CDR3 protein: CAISGGQGVGGYTF

J gene: TRBJ2-7
D gene: TRBD2
clone size: many
V gene: TRBV7-9
CDR3 DNA: TGTGCCAGCAGCATCGAAGGGGTAGTTAGCGGGGTTTTCTCCTACGAGCAGTACTTC
CDR3 protein: CASSIEGVVSGVFSYEQYF

J gene: TRBJ2-4
D gene: TRBD2
clone size: -
V gene: TRBV4-1
CDR3 DNA: TGCGCCAGCAGCCAGGGGACTAGAGCTGACGCGGCCAAAAACATTCAGTACTTC
CDR3 protein: CASSQGTRADAAKNIQYF

J gene: TRBJ2-3
D gene: TRBD1
clone size: -
V gene: TRBV3-1
CDR3 DNA: TGTGCCAGCAGCCGATCAGGGGGTGTCACAGATACGCAGTATTTT
CDR3 protein: CASSRSGGVTDTQYF

J gene: TRBJ2-7
D gene: TRBD1
clone size: -
V gene: TRBV20-1
CDR3 DNA: TGCAGTGCCGGGACAGGGGTATCCGAGCAGTACTTC
CDR3 protein: CSAGTGVSEQYF

J gene: TRBJ2-7
D gene: -
clone size: -
V gene: TRBV2
CDR3 DNA: TGTGCCAGCAGATCCGGGCCTAACCTAGTGGAGCAGTACTTC
CDR3 protein: CASRSGPNLVEQYF

J gene: TRBJ2-4
D gene: TRBD2
clone size: -
V gene: TRBV2
CDR3 DNA: TGTGCCAGCAGTGATAGAGCGGGGGGGGCGGACATTCAGTACTTC
CDR3 protein: CASSDRAGGADIQYF

J gene: TRBJ2-1
D gene: -
clone size: many
V gene: TRBV15
CDR3 DNA: TGTGCCACCAGCGGGAGACCCTACAATGAGCAGTTCTTC
CDR3 protein: CATSGRPYNEQFF

J gene: TRBJ1-1
D gene: -
clone size: -
V gene: TRBV2
CDR3 DNA: TGTGCCAGCAGTGCGGAATCTCGGGGGAACACTGAAGCTTTCTTT
CDR3 protein: CASSAESRGNTEAFF

J gene: TRBJ2-3
D gene: -
clone size: -
V gene: TRBV25-1
CDR3 DNA: TGTGCCAGCAGTGAGGCCAGTAGCGCAGATACGCAGTATTTT
CDR3 protein: CASSEASSADTQYF

J gene: TRBJ2-7
D gene: TRBD1
clone size: -
V gene: TRBV10-1
CDR3 DNA: TGCGCCAGCAGTGAGGGGACAGGGAATTACTACGAGCAGTACTTC
CDR3 protein: CASSEGTGNYYEQYF

J gene: TRBJ2-1
D gene: TRBD2
clone size: -
V gene: TRBV27
CDR3 DNA: TGTGCCAGCAGGGTAGCGGGGGATTACAATGAGCAGTTCTTC
CDR3 protein: CASRVAGDYNEQFF

J gene: TRBJ2-1
D gene: -
clone size: -
V gene: TRBV7-3
CDR3 DNA: TGTGCCAGCAGCTCCTCCGGGACGAGAGTCGATGAGCAGTTCTTC
CDR3 protein: CASSSSGTRVDEQFF

J gene: TRBJ1-5
D gene: -
clone size: many
V gene: TRBV15
CDR3 DNA: TGTGCCACCCAAACCGGGACAATAGCTAATCAGCCCCAGCATTTT
CDR3 protein: CATQTGTIANQPQHF

J gene: TRBJ2-7
D gene: -
clone size: -
V gene: TRBV10-3
CDR3 DNA: TGTGCCATCAGCTCGGGGGCCTACGAGCAGTACTTC
CDR3 protein: CAISSGAYEQYF

J gene: TRBJ1-6
D gene: -
clone size: many
V gene: TRBV7-2
CDR3 DNA: TGTGCCAGCAGCTTAGCCAGGGATAATTCACCCCTCCACTTT
CDR3 protein: CASSLARDNSPLHF

J gene: TRBJ2-3
D gene: TRBD2
clone size: many
V gene: TRBV12-5
CDR3 DNA: TGTGCTAGCCAGCGGGGGGGCACAGATACGCAGTATTTT
CDR3 protein: CASQRGGTDTQYF

J gene: TRBJ1-1
D gene: -
clone size: -
V gene: TRBV29-1
CDR3 DNA: TGCAGCGTGTTCGACGGAGAAGCTTTCTTT
CDR3 protein: CSVFDGEAFF

J gene: TRBJ2-3
D gene: -
clone size: -
V gene: TRBV25-1
CDR3 DNA: TGTGCCAGCAGCGGGGGAGACCGCCTATTGGGAGATACGCAGTATTTT
CDR3 protein: CASSGGDRLLGDTQYF

J gene: TRBJ2-3
D gene: TRBD2
clone size: -
V gene: TRBV20-1
CDR3 DNA: TGCAGTGCGCCAACTAGCGGGGGAACAGATACGCAGTATTTT
CDR3 protein: CSAPTSGGTDTQYF

J gene: TRBJ1-5
D gene: TRBD1
clone size: -
V gene: TRBV19
CDR3 DNA: TGTGCCAGTAGTATAGATAATCCAGGGGGCGGTCAGCCCCAGCATTTT
CDR3 protein: CASSIDNPGGGQPQHF

J gene: TRBJ1-2
D gene: -
clone size: -
V gene: TRBV2
CDR3 DNA: TGTGCCTGCGGGGCAGGGCCGAACTATGGCTACACCTTC
CDR3 protein: CACGAGPNYGYTF

J gene: TRBJ2-2
D gene: TRBD2
clone size: many
V gene: TRBV12-3/TRBV12-4
CDR3 DNA: TGTGCCAGCACGCCTAGCGGTAACACCGGGGAGCTGTTTTTT
CDR3 protein: CASTPSGNTGELFF

J gene: TRBJ2-1
D gene: -
clone size: once
V gene: TRBV24-1
CDR3 DNA: TGTGCCACCAGTGATTGCGGGCGGACCTACAATGAGCAGTTCTTC
CDR3 protein: CATSDCGRTYNEQFF

J gene: TRBJ2-7
D gene: -
clone size: -
V gene: TRBV7-2
CDR3 DNA: TGTGCCAGCAGCCGGGCGGTATCCTACGAGCAGTACTTC
CDR3 protein: CASSRAVSYEQYF

J gene: TRBJ2-5
D gene: -
clone size: -
V gene: TRBV15
CDR3 DNA: TGTGCCACCAGCAGAGCACGGGGGACTTTCCGAGAGACCCAGTACTTC
CDR3 protein: CATSRARGTFRETQYF

J gene: TRBJ2-1
D gene: -
clone size: -
V gene: TRBV2
CDR3 DNA: TGTGCCAGCAGTAACCCGGGCTCCTACAATGAGCAGTTCTTC
CDR3 protein: CASSNPGSYNEQFF

J gene: TRBJ1-2
D gene: TRBD1
clone size: many
V gene: TRBV20-1
CDR3 DNA: TGCAGTGCTAGTATGTCAGGGGGCAACTATGGCTACACCTTC
CDR3 protein: CSASMSGGNYGYTF

J gene: TRBJ1-1
D gene: -
clone size: -
V gene: TRBV5-1
CDR3 DNA: TGCGCCAGCGGCTTCGATGCGGGGGCGAGAGGAGCTTTCTTT
CDR3 protein: CASGFDAGARGAFF

J gene: TRBJ1-5
D gene: -
clone size: -
V gene: TRBV19
CDR3 DNA: TGTGCCGGTAGCATGGACAGAGTCAATCAGCCCCAGCATTTT
CDR3 protein: CAGSMDRVNQPQHF

J gene: TRBJ2-3
D gene: -
clone size: many
V gene: TRBV19
CDR3 DNA: TGTGCCAGTAGTATAATAGCGGCCCTCACAGATACGCAGTATTTT
CDR3 protein: CASSIIAALTDTQYF

J gene: TRBJ2-2
D gene: TRBD2
clone size: -
V gene: TRBV2
CDR3 DNA: TGTGCCAGCAATAGCGGGGGGACCGGGGAGCTGTTTTTT
CDR3 protein: CASNSGGTGELFF

J gene: TRBJ2-1
D gene: TRBD1
clone size: many
V gene: TRBV19
CDR3 DNA: TGTGCCAGTAGTACACAGGGGGCTCTTGAGCAGTTCTTC
CDR3 protein: CASSTQGALEQFF